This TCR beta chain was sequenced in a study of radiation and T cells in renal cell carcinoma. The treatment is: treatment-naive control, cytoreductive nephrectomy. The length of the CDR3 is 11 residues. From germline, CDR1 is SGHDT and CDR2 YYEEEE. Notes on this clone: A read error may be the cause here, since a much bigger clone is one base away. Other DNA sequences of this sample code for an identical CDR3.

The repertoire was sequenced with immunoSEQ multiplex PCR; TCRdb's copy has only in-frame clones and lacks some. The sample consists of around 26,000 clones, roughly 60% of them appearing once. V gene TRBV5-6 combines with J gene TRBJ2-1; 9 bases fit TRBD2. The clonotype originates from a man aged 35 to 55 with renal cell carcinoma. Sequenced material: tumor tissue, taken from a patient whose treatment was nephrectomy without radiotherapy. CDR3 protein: CASGLANEQFF. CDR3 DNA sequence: TGCGCCAGCGGACTAGCGAATGAGCAGTTCTTC.